A selection of T cell receptor beta chains follows, all from one sample in a study of blood T cell repertoires in COVID-19. Assay used: immunoSEQ multiplex PCR; TCRdb lists only in-frame clones, some missing. This sample yields around 300,000 clones, of which around four fifths are seen a single time; 4% to 5% belongs to the top ten. Specimen: peripheral blood. The receptors stem from a woman aged 45-60 years with active or convalescent COVID-19. CDR3s include the opening cysteine and the closing phenylalanine or tryptophan. The D gene is left open where the match is weak. Clone size appears in some rows only: once, few, many, or a class for an expanded clone.

J,size,V,D,CDR3,DNA
TRBJ1-1,NA,TRBV5-1,NA,CASSLTLQGFTEAFF,TGCGCCAGCAGCTTAACTTTACAGGGTTTCACTGAAGCTTTCTTT
TRBJ2-1,NA,TRBV4-1,NA,CASSRPLDGRHYNEQFF,TGCGCCAGCAGCCGGCCCCTGGATGGCAGACACTACAATGAGCAGTTCTTC
TRBJ1-5,NA,TRBV19,NA,CASSWAGINQPQHF,TGTGCCAGTAGTTGGGCAGGGATCAATCAGCCCCAGCATTTT
TRBJ1-1,NA,TRBV7-8,TRBD1,CASSTTGGAMNTEAFF,TGTGCCAGCAGCACCACAGGGGGAGCTATGAACACTGAAGCTTTCTTT
TRBJ2-7,NA,TRBV7-3,TRBD1,CASSLIRDRSYEQYF,TGTGCCAGCAGCTTAATCCGGGACAGGTCCTACGAGCAGTACTTC
TRBJ2-4,NA,TRBV4-2,NA,CASTQDGGLGIQYF,TGTGCCAGCACCCAAGACGGGGGGCTCGGCATTCAGTACTTC
TRBJ1-1,NA,TRBV10-3,NA,CGTPGGVTTEAFF,TGTGGGACCCCGGGGGGGGTTACCACTGAAGCTTTCTTT
TRBJ2-7,once,TRBV30,TRBD2,CAWSVGLAGEQYF,TGTGCCTGGAGTGTGGGACTAGCGGGCGAGCAGTACTTC
TRBJ1-2,NA,TRBV7-9,NA,CASSPPGRENYGYTF,TGTGCCAGCAGCCCTCCGGGCAGGGAAAACTATGGCTACACCTTC
TRBJ2-1,NA,TRBV7-3,TRBD2,CASRLTSGAYNEQFF,TGTGCCAGCAGGTTGACTAGCGGGGCCTACAATGAGCAGTTCTTC
TRBJ1-1,once,TRBV19,TRBD1,CASSTGTGNTEAFF,TGTGCCAGTAGTACAGGGACAGGGAACACTGAAGCTTTCTTT
TRBJ2-7,NA,TRBV13,TRBD2,CASSPPQREVSSYEQYF,TGTGCCAGCAGCCCCCCCCAGCGGGAGGTCAGCTCCTACGAGCAGTACTTC
TRBJ2-5,once,TRBV24-1,TRBD1,CATSDPSRGQGKRETQYF,TGTGCCACCAGTGATCCCTCGAGAGGACAGGGGAAAAGAGAGACCCAGTACTTC
TRBJ2-1,NA,TRBV2,NA,CASSEARLSYNEQFF,TGTGCCAGCAGTGAAGCGAGACTATCCTACAATGAGCAGTTCTTC
TRBJ1-4,once,TRBV28,TRBD1,CASSSITGTVGEKLFF,TGTGCCAGCAGTTCTATTACCGGGACAGTGGGTGAAAAACTGTTTTTT
TRBJ2-1,NA,TRBV7-9,TRBD2,CASSLGSGTYNEQFF,TGTGCCAGCAGCTTAGGTAGCGGGACTTACAATGAGCAGTTCTTC
TRBJ2-2,NA,TRBV11-2,TRBD1,CASSLQGANTGELFF,TGTGCCAGCAGCTTACAGGGGGCCAACACCGGGGAGCTGTTTTTT
TRBJ2-1,NA,TRBV5-1,NA,CASRPEARVGNEQFF,TGCGCCAGCAGACCGGAGGCCCGGGTGGGCAATGAGCAGTTCTTC
TRBJ2-1,NA,TRBV18,NA,CASSSGLGNEQFF,TGTGCCAGCTCAAGCGGGCTAGGCAATGAGCAGTTCTTC
TRBJ2-3,NA,TRBV28,TRBD2,CASSLAGTSGSDTQYF,TGTGCCAGCAGTTTAGCCGGGACTAGCGGGAGCGATACGCAGTATTTT
TRBJ1-3,NA,TRBV30,NA,CAWNRGSFSGNTIYF,TGTGCCTGGAACCGGGGGTCCTTCTCTGGAAACACCATATATTTT
TRBJ1-4,once,TRBV27,NA,CASSLSPGGAKLFF,TGTGCCAGCAGTTTATCCCCGGGGGGCGCAAAACTGTTTTTT
TRBJ1-2,NA,TRBV6-6,NA,CASSYSKSLHYGYTF,TGTGCCAGCAGTTACTCAAAGAGCCTCCACTATGGCTACACCTTC
TRBJ2-1,few,TRBV29-1,NA,CSVGGTPRLF,TGCAGCGTTGGTGGGACTCCACGCCTCTTC
TRBJ2-4,NA,TRBV10-3,NA,CAISEFGGGDPKNIQYF,TGTGCCATCAGTGAGTTCGGCGGCGGGGATCCCAAAAACATTCAGTACTTC
TRBJ2-6,NA,TRBV6-6,NA,CASSPTRRTNVLTF,TGTGCCAGCAGCCCCACGCGGAGGACCAACGTCCTGACTTTC
TRBJ1-2,NA,TRBV18,NA,CASSPGARDGYTF,TGTGCCAGCTCACCTGGGGCGCGCGATGGCTACACCTTC
TRBJ2-7,NA,TRBV4-1,TRBD1,CASSRSAVGQGVYEQYF,TGCGCCAGCAGCCGCTCCGCGGTCGGACAGGGGGTCTACGAGCAGTACTTC
TRBJ2-2,NA,TRBV23-1,NA,CAWGRGATGELFF,TGCGCGTGGGGAAGGGGCGCCACCGGGGAGCTGTTTTTT
TRBJ1-6,NA,TRBV6-5,NA,CASSYRGLGSPLHF,TGTGCCAGCAGTTACCGGGGACTGGGTTCACCCCTCCACTTT
TRBJ2-2,NA,TRBV4-2,NA,CASSPVLGTYEAELFF,TGTGCCAGCAGTCCAGTGCTGGGGACTTATGAAGCGGAGCTGTTTTTT
TRBJ2-3,NA,TRBV5-1,NA,CATSEGASAIDTQYF,TGCGCCACCTCCGAAGGGGCTAGCGCCATAGATACGCAGTATTTT
TRBJ2-3,NA,TRBV5-5,TRBD2,CASSLGLGRAADTQYF,TGTGCCAGCAGCTTAGGTCTCGGGAGGGCGGCAGATACGCAGTATTTT
TRBJ1-4,few,TRBV25-1,TRBD1,CASSKPGQGALGEKLFF,TGTGCCAGCAGCAAACCGGGACAGGGGGCTTTAGGTGAAAAACTGTTTTTT
TRBJ1-1,NA,TRBV2,NA,CASSEDTLEAFF,TGTGCCAGCAGTGAGGACACTCTTGAAGCTTTCTTT
TRBJ2-1,NA,TRBV11-1,NA,CASSPLREQFF,TGTGCCAGCAGTCCCCTGCGTGAGCAGTTCTTC
TRBJ2-7,NA,TRBV6-2/TRBV6-3,TRBD2,CASSTGLAGGSYEQYF,TGTGCCAGCAGTACGGGACTAGCGGGAGGGTCCTACGAGCAGTACTTC
TRBJ1-1,NA,TRBV18,TRBD1,CASSPRQGELSGEAFF,TGTGCCAGCTCACCGAGGCAGGGGGAGCTCAGTGGTGAAGCTTTCTTT
TRBJ1-1,NA,TRBV2,NA,CASSETQMNTEAFF,TGTGCCAGCAGTGAAACCCAGATGAACACTGAAGCTTTCTTT
TRBJ1-5,NA,TRBV6-5,NA,CASSRDRFNQPQHF,TGTGCCAGCAGCCGCGACAGGTTTAATCAGCCCCAGCATTTT
TRBJ1-1,NA,TRBV2,NA,CASSEVVRGTTEAFF,TGTGCCAGCAGTGAAGTCGTAAGGGGAACCACTGAAGCTTTCTTT
TRBJ2-3,NA,TRBV24-1,TRBD2,CATSDASGSSDTQYF,TGTGCCACCAGTGATGCTAGCGGGAGTTCAGATACGCAGTATTTT
TRBJ1-1,NA,TRBV9,TRBD1,CASSDRVNTEAFF,TGTGCCAGCTCGGACAGGGTGAACACTGAAGCTTTCTTT
TRBJ2-1,NA,TRBV5-1,NA,CASRGGNEQFF,TGCGCCAGTCGAGGGGGCAATGAGCAGTTCTTC
TRBJ2-1,NA,TRBV18,NA,CASSSDGGIVHNEQFF,TGTGCCAGCTCATCGGATGGGGGGATCGTCCACAATGAGCAGTTCTTC
TRBJ1-4,once,TRBV24-1,NA,CATNPFYRLPATNEKLFF,TGTGCCACCAACCCTTTCTACAGGTTACCCGCAACTAATGAAAAACTGTTTTTT
TRBJ2-3,once,TRBV11-2,NA,CASSLDPLTQYF,TGTGCCAGCAGCTTAGACCCCCTTACGCAGTATTTT
TRBJ2-3,NA,TRBV5-1,TRBD1,CASSLYRGGTDTQYF,TGCGCCAGCAGCTTATACAGGGGGGGCACAGATACGCAGTATTTT
TRBJ1-1,NA,TRBV6-5,NA,CASSYERLMNTEAFF,TGTGCCAGCAGTTACGAGCGCCTAATGAACACTGAAGCTTTCTTT
TRBJ2-5,NA,TRBV9,TRBD2,CASSVGTSGRVGQETQYF,TGTGCCAGCAGCGTTGGGACTAGCGGGAGGGTTGGCCAAGAGACCCAGTACTTC
TRBJ2-7,NA,TRBV3-1/TRBV3-2,TRBD1,CASSLGDRVYEQYF,TGTGCCAGCAGCCTAGGGGACAGGGTCTACGAGCAGTACTTC
TRBJ2-2,NA,TRBV6-5,NA,CASSFYRNGELFF,TGTGCCAGCAGTTTCTATAGAAACGGGGAGCTGTTTTTT
TRBJ1-4,NA,TRBV4-2,NA,CASSQDLGEINEKLFF,TGTGCCAGCAGCCAAGATCTAGGCGAGATCAATGAAAAACTGTTTTTT
TRBJ2-7,NA,TRBV5-1,NA,CASSPGSGAATWNEQYF,TGCGCCAGCAGCCCGGGCTCAGGGGCCGCCACTTGGAACGAGCAGTACTTC
TRBJ2-3,NA,TRBV10-3,TRBD2,CAISGLAGVTDTQYF,TGTGCCATCAGTGGACTAGCGGGTGTCACAGATACGCAGTATTTT
TRBJ1-4,NA,TRBV5-1,NA,CASSFDGGWDEKLFF,TGCGCCAGCAGCTTTGACGGGGGATGGGATGAAAAACTGTTTTTT
TRBJ2-7,NA,TRBV2,TRBD2,CASSPTSLNPTYEQYF,TGTGCCAGCAGTCCGACTAGCCTTAACCCCACCTACGAGCAGTACTTC
TRBJ2-5,NA,TRBV5-4,NA,CASSRALTPILETQYF,TGTGCCAGCAGCCGAGCATTGACTCCGATCTTAGAGACCCAGTACTTC
TRBJ1-1,NA,TRBV19,TRBD1,CASSIDRDRGATEAFF,TGTGCCAGTAGTATAGACCGGGACAGGGGGGCCACTGAAGCTTTCTTT